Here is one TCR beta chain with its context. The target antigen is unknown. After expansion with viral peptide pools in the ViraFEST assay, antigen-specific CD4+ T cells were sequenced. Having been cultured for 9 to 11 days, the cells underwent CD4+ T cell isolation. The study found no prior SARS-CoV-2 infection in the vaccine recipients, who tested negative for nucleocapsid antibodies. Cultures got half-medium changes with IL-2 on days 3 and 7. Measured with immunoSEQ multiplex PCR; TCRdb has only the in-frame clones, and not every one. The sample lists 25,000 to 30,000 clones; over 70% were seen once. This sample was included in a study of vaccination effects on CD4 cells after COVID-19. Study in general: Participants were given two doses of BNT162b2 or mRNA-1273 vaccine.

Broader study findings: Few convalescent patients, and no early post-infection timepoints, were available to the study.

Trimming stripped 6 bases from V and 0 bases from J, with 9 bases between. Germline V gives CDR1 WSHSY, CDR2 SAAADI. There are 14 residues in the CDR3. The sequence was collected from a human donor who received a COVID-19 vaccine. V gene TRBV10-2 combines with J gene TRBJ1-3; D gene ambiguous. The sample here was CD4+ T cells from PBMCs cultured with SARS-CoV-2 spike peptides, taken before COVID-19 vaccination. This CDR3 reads CASRAPGSGNTIYF. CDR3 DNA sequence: TGCGCCAGCAGGGCCCCTGGCTCTGGAAACACCATATATTTT.